Listed here is a single T cell receptor (beta chain). The sample is drawn from a study of T cell repertoires in cytomegalovirus infection. The CDR3 is made up of 13 amino acids. Germline lookup yields CDR1 DFQATT and CDR2 SNEGSKA (reference sequence). J was trimmed by 6 bases and V by 1 base; bases with no gene match: 1. TCRdb redid the calling of the reads with MiXCR, one entry per CDR3 protein. The sample carries some 220,000 distinct CDR3 sequences, roughly an eighth recorded once. The gene calls are TRBV20-1 and TRBJ2-4; the match to TRBD2 covers 9 bases. The sequence was obtained from a human donor in good health (CMV status not recorded). Some clones in this sample may be carry-over from other donors' samples. Sequencing was done on a sample of PBMCs. The CDR3 region has the DNA TGCAGTGCTAGAGGGACTAGCGCAAACATTCAGTACTTC. Its translation is CSARGTSANIQYF.